In its sample, the clone carrying this T cell receptor (beta chain) was seen a few times. Antigen unknown. All patients reached thyroid surgery having received no treatment beforehand. The data belong to a study of metastatic and nonmetastatic thyroid tumors. Study-wide background: For malignant and benign thyroid patients, tumor or nodule tissue and blood were the sources whose repertoires were compared. Broader study findings: Reportedly, malignant thyroid tumors had significantly higher TCR beta diversity than benign nodules, in blood and tumor.

The CDR3 loop spans 14 amino acids. Per germline, CDR1 MNHEY and CDR2 SVGEGT. V was pared by 6 bases and J by 1 base, with 5 bases of the junction left unmatched. With MiXCR, TCRdb reprocessed the PCR reads. The repertoire includes 3,000 to 4,000 clones, 35% to 45% of them detected once, and about half sits in the top ten. This receptor was obtained from a female donor with papillary thyroid cancer or a benign thyroid nodule (not recorded which). Some clones in this sample may be carry-over from other donors' samples. Sequenced input: tumor tissue. The chain uses TRBV6-2 or TRBV6-3 and TRBJ2-7; 8 bases agree with TRBD1. CDR3 loop: CASRMDRASYEQYF. The CDR3 nucleotides read TGTGCCAGCAGAATGGACAGGGCTTCCTACGAGCAGTACTTC.